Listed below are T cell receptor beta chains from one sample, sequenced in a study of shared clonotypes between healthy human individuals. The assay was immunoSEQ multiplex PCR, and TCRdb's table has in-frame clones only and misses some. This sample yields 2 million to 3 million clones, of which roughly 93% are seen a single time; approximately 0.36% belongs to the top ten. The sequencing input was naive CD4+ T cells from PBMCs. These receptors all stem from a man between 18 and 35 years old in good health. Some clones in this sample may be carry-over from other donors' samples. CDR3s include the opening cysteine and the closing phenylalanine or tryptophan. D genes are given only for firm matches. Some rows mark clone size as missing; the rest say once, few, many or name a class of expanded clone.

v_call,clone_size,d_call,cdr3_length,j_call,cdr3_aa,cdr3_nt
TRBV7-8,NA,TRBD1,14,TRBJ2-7,CASSGQGLSYEQYF,TGTGCCAGCTCCGGACAGGGGCTCTCCTACGAGCAGTACTTC
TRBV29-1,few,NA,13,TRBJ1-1,CSVDDGGGTEAFF,TGCAGCGTTGATGACGGGGGCGGCACTGAAGCTTTCTTT
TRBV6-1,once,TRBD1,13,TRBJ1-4,CASFNRGREKLFF,TGTGCCAGCTTTAACAGGGGGCGAGAAAAACTGTTTTTT
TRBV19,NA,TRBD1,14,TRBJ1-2,CASTQRDRDYGYTF,TGTGCCAGTACCCAGAGGGACAGGGACTATGGCTACACCTTC
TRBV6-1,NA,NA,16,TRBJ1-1,CASSEFGGGLGTEAFF,TGTGCCAGCAGTGAATTCGGCGGGGGATTGGGCACTGAAGCTTTCTTT
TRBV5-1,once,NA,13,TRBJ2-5,CASSSPPQETQYF,TGCGCCAGCAGCTCCCCACCTCAAGAGACCCAGTACTTC
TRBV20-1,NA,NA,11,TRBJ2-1,CSAERGGRQFF,TGCAGTGCGGAAAGGGGGGGCAGGCAGTTCTTC
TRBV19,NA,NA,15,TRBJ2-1,CASSIARRSYNEQFF,TGTGCCAGTAGTATAGCCCGTCGGAGCTACAATGAGCAGTTCTTC
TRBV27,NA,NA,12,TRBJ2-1,CASRREPNEQFF,TGTGCCAGCAGACGGGAGCCCAATGAGCAGTTCTTC
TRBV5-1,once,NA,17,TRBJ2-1,CASSLTLGAGDLNEQFF,TGCGCCAGCAGCTTGACCCTCGGGGCCGGCGACCTGAATGAGCAGTTCTTC
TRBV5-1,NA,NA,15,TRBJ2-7,CASSPGSGRDYEQYF,TGCGCCAGCAGCCCGGGGTCAGGGAGAGACTACGAGCAGTACTTC
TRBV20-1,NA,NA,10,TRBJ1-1,CSGVLAEAFF,TGCAGTGGGGTGTTGGCTGAAGCTTTCTTT
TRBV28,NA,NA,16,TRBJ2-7,CASSILTGVGIYEQYF,TGTGCCAGCAGTATATTGACGGGAGTTGGGATCTACGAGCAGTACTTC
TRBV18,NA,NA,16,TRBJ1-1,CASSPDLGSRDTEAFF,TGTGCCAGCTCACCAGACTTAGGCTCACGGGACACTGAAGCTTTCTTT
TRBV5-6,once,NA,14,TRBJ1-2,CASSLESAGTGYTF,TGTGCCAGCAGCTTGGAGTCCGCAGGGACTGGCTACACCTTC
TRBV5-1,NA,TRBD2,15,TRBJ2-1,CASSFTSGSLNEQFF,TGCGCCAGCAGCTTTACTAGCGGGAGTCTCAATGAGCAGTTCTTC
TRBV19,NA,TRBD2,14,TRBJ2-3,CASSTPSGSDTQYF,TGTGCCAGTAGTACCCCTAGCGGGAGCGATACGCAGTATTTT
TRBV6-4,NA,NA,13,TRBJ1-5,CASSREFNQPQHF,TGTGCCAGTAGCCGGGAGTTCAATCAGCCCCAGCATTTT
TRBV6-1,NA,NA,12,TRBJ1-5,CASSEAFQPQHF,TGTGCCAGCAGTGAAGCGTTCCAGCCCCAGCATTTT
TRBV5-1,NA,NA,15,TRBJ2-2,CASSLEGMNTGELFF,TGCGCCAGCAGCTTGGAGGGGATGAACACCGGGGAGCTGTTTTTT
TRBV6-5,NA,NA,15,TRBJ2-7,CASSSTGQSRYEQYF,TGTGCCAGCAGTTCCACAGGACAGTCCCGCTACGAGCAGTACTTC
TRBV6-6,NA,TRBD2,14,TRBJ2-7,CASSLAGVSYEQYF,TGTGCCAGCTCACTAGCGGGAGTGTCCTACGAGCAGTACTTC
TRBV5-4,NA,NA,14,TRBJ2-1,CASSLDGVGREQFF,TGTGCCAGCAGCTTGGATGGGGTAGGACGTGAGCAGTTCTTC
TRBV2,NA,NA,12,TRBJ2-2,CASSAVTGELFF,TGTGCCAGCAGTGCAGTGACCGGGGAGCTGTTTTTT
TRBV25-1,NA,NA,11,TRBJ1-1,CASEKNTEAFF,TGTGCCAGCGAAAAGAACACTGAAGCTTTCTTT
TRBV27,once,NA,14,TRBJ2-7,CASSPSTGRNEQYF,TGTGCCAGCAGTCCATCGACAGGGAGGAACGAGCAGTACTTC
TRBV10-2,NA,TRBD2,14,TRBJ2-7,CAGQTSGISYEQYF,TGCGCCGGACAAACTAGCGGTATCTCCTACGAGCAGTACTTC
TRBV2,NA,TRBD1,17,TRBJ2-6,CASSESTGGPGANVLTF,TGTGCCAGCAGTGAAAGTACAGGGGGGCCTGGGGCCAACGTCCTGACTTTC
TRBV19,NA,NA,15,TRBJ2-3,CASSIAAGNTDTQYF,TGTGCCAGTAGTATAGCGGCGGGCAACACAGATACGCAGTATTTT
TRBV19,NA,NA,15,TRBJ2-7,CAARCRLNSSYEQYF,TGTGCCGCGCGCTGTCGGCTTAATTCCTCCTACGAGCAGTACTTC
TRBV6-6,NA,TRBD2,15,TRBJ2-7,CASSYDGAGVDEQYF,TGTGCCAGCAGTTACGACGGAGCGGGAGTCGACGAGCAGTACTTC
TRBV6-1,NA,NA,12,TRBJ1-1,CASTVLNTEAFF,TGTGCCAGCACGGTTTTGAACACTGAAGCTTTCTTT
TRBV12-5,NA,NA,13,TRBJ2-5,CASGVADQETQYF,TGTGCTAGTGGTGTAGCGGACCAAGAGACCCAGTACTTC
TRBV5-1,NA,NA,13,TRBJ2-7,CASSLVGGYEQYF,TGCGCCAGCAGCTTGGTAGGGGGCTACGAGCAGTACTTC
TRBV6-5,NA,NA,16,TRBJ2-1,CASSYFRFPRGNEQFF,TGTGCCAGCAGTTACTTTCGGTTCCCCCGGGGGAATGAGCAGTTCTTC
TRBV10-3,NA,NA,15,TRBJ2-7,CAISESLQVQAEQYF,TGTGCCATCAGTGAGTCTCTACAGGTACAAGCCGAGCAGTACTTC